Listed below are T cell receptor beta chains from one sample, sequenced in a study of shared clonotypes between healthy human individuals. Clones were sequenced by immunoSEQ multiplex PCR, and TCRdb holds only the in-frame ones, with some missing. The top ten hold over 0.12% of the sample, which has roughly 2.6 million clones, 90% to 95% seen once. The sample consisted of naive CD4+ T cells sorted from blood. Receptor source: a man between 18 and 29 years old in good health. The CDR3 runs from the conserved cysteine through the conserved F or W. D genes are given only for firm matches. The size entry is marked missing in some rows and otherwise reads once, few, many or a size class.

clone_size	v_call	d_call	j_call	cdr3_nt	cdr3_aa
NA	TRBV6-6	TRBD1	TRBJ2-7	TGTGCCAGCAGTTACGGAGGGACAGGGATCTTGGCGCAGTACTTC	CASSYGGTGILAQYF
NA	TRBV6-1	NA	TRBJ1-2	TGTGCCAGCAGTTCCCGAGAGGGGGGGGTCTATGGCTACACCTTC	CASSSREGGVYGYTF
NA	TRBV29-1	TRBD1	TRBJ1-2	TGCAGCGTTGAATCCCCATGGGACAGGGGGGACTATGGCTACACCTTC	CSVESPWDRGDYGYTF
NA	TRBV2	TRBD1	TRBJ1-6	TGTGCCAGCAGTGTAGACAGGGCAGGTAATTCACCCCTCCACTTT	CASSVDRAGNSPLHF
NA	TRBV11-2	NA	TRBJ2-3	TGTGCCAGCAGCCAGATGGGGGGGCGCGGCACAGATACGCAGTATTTT	CASSQMGGRGTDTQYF
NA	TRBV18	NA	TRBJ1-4	TGTGCCAGCTCACCAGTTAGATCTAATGAAAAACTGTTTTTT	CASSPVRSNEKLFF
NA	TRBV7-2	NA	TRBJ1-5	TGTGCCAGCAGCTTAGGGACGGGTTTAGGGCAGCCCCAGCATTTT	CASSLGTGLGQPQHF
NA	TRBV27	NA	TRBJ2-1	TGTGCCAGCAGTCCCCACAGTAGGGGCGCTTACAATGAGCAGTTCTTC	CASSPHSRGAYNEQFF
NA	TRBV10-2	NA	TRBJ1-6	TGCGCCAGCAGTGAGCCGGGGTCACCCCTCCACTTT	CASSEPGSPLHF
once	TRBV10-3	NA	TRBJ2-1	TGTGCCATCAGCGCGGGACAAATCTCCTACAATGAGCAGTTCTTC	CAISAGQISYNEQFF
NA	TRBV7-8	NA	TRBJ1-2	TGTGCCAGCAGCTTAGCGCCGTACAGGGAGGACTATGGCTACACCTTC	CASSLAPYREDYGYTF
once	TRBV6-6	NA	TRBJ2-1	TGTGCCAGCAGTTACCCACTTGGACCGCAGTTCTTC	CASSYPLGPQFF
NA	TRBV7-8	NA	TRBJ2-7	TGTGCCAGCGCAGCCGGACCCACCTACGAGCAGTACTTC	CASAAGPTYEQYF
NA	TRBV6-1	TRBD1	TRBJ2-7	TGTGCCAGCAGTGCAGGACAGGGCCGTACCTACGAGCAGTACTTC	CASSAGQGRTYEQYF
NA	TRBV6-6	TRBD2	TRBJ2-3	TGTGCCAGCAGTTCTGGACTAGCGGGAGGCACAGATACGCAGTATTTT	CASSSGLAGGTDTQYF
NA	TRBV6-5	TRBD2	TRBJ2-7	TGTGCCAGCAGTTACTCTAGCGGGAGACCCCACGAGCAGTACTTC	CASSYSSGRPHEQYF
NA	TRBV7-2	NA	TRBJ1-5	TGTGCCAGCAGCTTAACGGGGCAGCCCCAGCATTTT	CASSLTGQPQHF
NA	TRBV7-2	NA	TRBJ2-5	TGTGCCAGCAGCATTGACGGGAGACAAGAGACCCAGTACTTC	CASSIDGRQETQYF
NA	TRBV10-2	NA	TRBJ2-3	TGCGCCAGCAGAAGTTCCACAGATACGCAGTATTTT	CASRSSTDTQYF
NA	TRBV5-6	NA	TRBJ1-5	TGTGCCAGCAGCTTGGGTCCCGGGAGCAATCAGCCCCAGCATTTT	CASSLGPGSNQPQHF
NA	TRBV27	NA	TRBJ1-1	TGTGCCAGCAGTCCCGCCGGGGGGCCGGGCACTGAAGCTTTCTTT	CASSPAGGPGTEAFF
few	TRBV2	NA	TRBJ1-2	TGTGCCAGCAGTGAGGATGAGACCAGAGTTGGCTACACCTTC	CASSEDETRVGYTF
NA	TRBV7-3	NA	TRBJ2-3	TGTGCCAGCAGCTCCGACGGAATTAGCACAGATACGCAGTATTTT	CASSSDGISTDTQYF
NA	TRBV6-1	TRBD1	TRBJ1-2	TGTGCCAGCAATGAAGGGGGCAACTATGGCTACACCTTC	CASNEGGNYGYTF
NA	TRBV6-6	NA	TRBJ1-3	TGTGCCAGCAGTTACTCGACCGGGTTTGGAAACACCATATATTTT	CASSYSTGFGNTIYF
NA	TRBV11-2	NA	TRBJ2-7	TGTGCCAGCAGCTTAAGAGAAACTGCGCCCTACGAGCAGTACTTC	CASSLRETAPYEQYF
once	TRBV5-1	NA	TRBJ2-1	TGCGCCAGCAGCCTTCAGCAAGGATACAATGAGCAGTTCTTC	CASSLQQGYNEQFF
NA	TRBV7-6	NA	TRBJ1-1	TGTGCCAGCAGACGGACAGAGAACACTGAAGCTTTCTTT	CASRRTENTEAFF
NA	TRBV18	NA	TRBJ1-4	TGTGCCAGCTCACCCCCAGGGGACCTAGGTGAAAAACTGTTTTTT	CASSPPGDLGEKLFF
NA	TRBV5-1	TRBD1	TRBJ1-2	TGCGCCAGCAGCCCCGGGGACAGGGACTATGGCTACACCTTC	CASSPGDRDYGYTF
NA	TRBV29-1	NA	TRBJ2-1	TGCAGCGTTGGGCACTCCGGGGTTCAGTTCTTC	CSVGHSGVQFF
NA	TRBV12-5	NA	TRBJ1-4	TGTGCTAGTGGTTTGGATTACAGCACAACTAATGAAAAACTGTTTTTT	CASGLDYSTTNEKLFF
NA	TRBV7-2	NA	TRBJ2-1	TGTGCCAGCAGCTTAGCGTCGACAATGCGGAATGTCAATGAGCAGTTCTTC	CASSLASTMRNVNEQFF
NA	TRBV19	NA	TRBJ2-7	TGTGCCAGTCTCGTAAACCCTAGGGGGGGGTTGGCCGAGCAGTACTTC	CASLVNPRGGLAEQYF
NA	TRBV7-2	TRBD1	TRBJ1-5	TGTGCCAGCAGGGCCGGGACAGATAGCAATCAGCCCCAGCATTTT	CASRAGTDSNQPQHF
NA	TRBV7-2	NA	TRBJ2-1	TGTGCCAGCAGCCAGTTTAGCTATAAGGAGCAGTTCTTC	CASSQFSYKEQFF
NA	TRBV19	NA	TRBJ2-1	TGTGCCAGTAGTGCAACCCCCAAGGTGGAGAGCTCCTACAATGAGCAGTTCTTC	CASSATPKVESSYNEQFF
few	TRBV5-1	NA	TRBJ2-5	TGCGCCAGCAGCCCTGACGGCCCACAAGAGACCCAGTACTTC	CASSPDGPQETQYF
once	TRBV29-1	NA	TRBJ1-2	TGCAGCGTCGCAGGCTCTAACTACGGCTACACCTTC	CSVAGSNYGYTF
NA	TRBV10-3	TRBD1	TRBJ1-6	TGTGCCATCAGCGCTTTGACAGGGCCCAATTCACCCCTCCACTTT	CAISALTGPNSPLHF
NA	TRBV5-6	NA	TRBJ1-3	TGTGCCAGCAGCTACGAACAGTCTGGAAACACCATATATTTT	CASSYEQSGNTIYF
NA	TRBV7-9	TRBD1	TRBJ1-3	TGTGCCAGCAGCGCGGGGACAGGGGGAAGGAACACCATATATTTT	CASSAGTGGRNTIYF
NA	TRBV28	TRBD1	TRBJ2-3	TGTGCCAGCAGTCAGGGGGCCGTGGATACGCAGTATTTT	CASSQGAVDTQYF
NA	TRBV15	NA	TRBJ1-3	TGTGCCACCAGCAGAGGGGTAGGGGCTTCTGGAAACACCATATATTTT	CATSRGVGASGNTIYF
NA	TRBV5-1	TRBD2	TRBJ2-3	TGCGCCAGCAGCTTATCAAAGACTAGCGGGACGGTAGATACGCAGTATTTT	CASSLSKTSGTVDTQYF
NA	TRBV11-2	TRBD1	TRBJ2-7	TGTGCCAGCAGGAAACCGGGACAGGGAAGCTCCTACGAGCAGTACTTC	CASRKPGQGSSYEQYF
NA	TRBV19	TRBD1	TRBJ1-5	TGTGCCAGTAGTATAGATTCGGCAGGGGGCTATCAGCCCCAGCATTTT	CASSIDSAGGYQPQHF
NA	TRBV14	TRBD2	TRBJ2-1	TGTGCCAGCAGCCAAGAGAGCGGGGGTAGCATACGGTATGAGCAGTTCTTC	CASSQESGGSIRYEQFF
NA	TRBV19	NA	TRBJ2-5	TGTGCCAGTAGTATACCGGGACCCAGACAAGAGACCCAGTACTTC	CASSIPGPRQETQYF
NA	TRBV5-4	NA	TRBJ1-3	TGTGCCAGCAGGACCGAATCTGGAAACACCATATATTTT	CASRTESGNTIYF